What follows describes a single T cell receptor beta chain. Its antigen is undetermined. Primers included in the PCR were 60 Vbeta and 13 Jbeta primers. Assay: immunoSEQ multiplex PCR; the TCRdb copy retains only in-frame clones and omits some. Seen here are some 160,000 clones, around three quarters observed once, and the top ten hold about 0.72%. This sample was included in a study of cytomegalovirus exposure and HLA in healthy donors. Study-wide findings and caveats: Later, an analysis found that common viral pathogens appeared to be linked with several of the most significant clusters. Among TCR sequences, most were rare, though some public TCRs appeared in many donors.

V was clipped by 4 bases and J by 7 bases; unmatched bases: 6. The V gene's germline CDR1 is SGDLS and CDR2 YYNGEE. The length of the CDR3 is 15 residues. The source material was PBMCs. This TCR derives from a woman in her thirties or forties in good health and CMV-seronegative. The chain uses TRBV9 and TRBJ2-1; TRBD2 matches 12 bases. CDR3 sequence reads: CASSPLGLAGNEQFF. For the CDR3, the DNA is TGTGCCAGCAGCCCCCTAGGACTAGCGGGAAATGAGCAGTTCTTC.